A selection of T cell receptor beta chains follows, all from one sample in a study of blood T cell repertoires in COVID-19. Clones were sequenced by immunoSEQ multiplex PCR, and TCRdb holds only the in-frame ones, with some missing. Of under 350,000 clones listed, roughly 85% are singletons. The sample was PBMCs or T cells enriched from blood (not recorded which). The receptors derive from a woman in her thirties or forties with acute COVID-19. Each CDR3 is given with its conserved first and last residue. D genes are given only for firm matches. The size field is filled for only some rows; it gives once, few, many or a size class.

j_call	d_call	v_call	clone_size	cdr3_nt	cdr3_aa
TRBJ2-5	TRBD1	TRBV18	NA	TGTGCCAGCTCACCATATATGAAGTTTGCGGGACAGGGCGACCAAGAGACCCAGTACTTC	CASSPYMKFAGQGDQETQYF
TRBJ1-4	NA	TRBV6-4	few	TGTGCCAGCAGTGACTCGGGAGGGATTGCTTCCCGTAATGAAAAACTGTTTTTT	CASSDSGGIASRNEKLFF
TRBJ2-7	NA	TRBV6-6	NA	TGTGCCAGCAGTACCTCGGACAGCTACGAGCAGTACTTC	CASSTSDSYEQYF
TRBJ2-1	TRBD1	TRBV29-1	NA	TGCAGCGCTGCAGGGGGTATGGGCGGGAATGAGCAGTTCTTC	CSAAGGMGGNEQFF
TRBJ2-7	TRBD1	TRBV6-5	NA	TGTGCCGGACAACAGGGGGCGCGGGACGAGCAGTACTTC	CAGQQGARDEQYF
TRBJ1-2	NA	TRBV6-6	NA	TGTGCCAGCAGTTACTTAAATGGCTACACCTTC	CASSYLNGYTF
TRBJ1-1	TRBD1	TRBV6-5	NA	TGTGCCAGCAGTCAGGGGGAGGACACTGAAGCTTTCTTT	CASSQGEDTEAFF
TRBJ1-1	NA	TRBV11-2	NA	TGTGCCAGCAGGGGACTCGGAAGTAGTCTGGAACAGAACACTGAAGCTTTCTTT	CASRGLGSSLEQNTEAFF
TRBJ2-7	NA	TRBV7-9	NA	TGTGCCAGCAGCAGCCACTCAGGGTTGGTGGAGCAGTACTTC	CASSSHSGLVEQYF
TRBJ1-1	TRBD1	TRBV5-6	NA	TGTGCCAGCAGCCGGGGCATGGAAAGCAGGGGACAGGGACTCTCTCGAGCTTTCTTT	CASSRGMESRGQGLSRAFF
TRBJ2-1	NA	TRBV7-2	few	TGTGCCAGCAGCCGCCGAGGGCCGTCCTACAATGAGCAGTTCTTC	CASSRRGPSYNEQFF
TRBJ2-5	NA	TRBV7-9	NA	TGTGCCAGCACCTTCGGGGAGACCCAGTACTTC	CASTFGETQYF
TRBJ2-1	TRBD2	TRBV5-1	NA	TGCGCCAGCAGCTCTTTAGCGGGCGCGGGGTACAATGAGCAGTTCTTC	CASSSLAGAGYNEQFF
TRBJ2-3	TRBD2	TRBV11-2	NA	TGTGCCAGCAGCCGGGGATTGTTGGCGGGGGGAAACACAGATACGCAGTATTTT	CASSRGLLAGGNTDTQYF
TRBJ2-3	NA	TRBV7-3	NA	TGTGCCAGCAGCTTGGCGGCCCGCACAGATACGCAGTATTTT	CASSLAARTDTQYF
TRBJ1-2	NA	TRBV12-3/TRBV12-4	NA	TGTGCCAGCAGCCGAGGGAATGGCTACACCTTC	CASSRGNGYTF
TRBJ2-7	TRBD1	TRBV5-5	NA	TGTGCCAGCAGCTGGTTGGGGACAGGTGGGGAGCAGTACTTC	CASSWLGTGGEQYF
TRBJ2-6	NA	TRBV18	NA	TGTGCCAGCTCACCACCGTTGGCGAGGGGGGCCAACGTCCTGACTTTC	CASSPPLARGANVLTF
TRBJ1-6	NA	TRBV2	NA	TGTGCCAGCAGTTATAACCTAAATTCACCCCTCCACTTT	CASSYNLNSPLHF
TRBJ1-1	NA	TRBV5-4	NA	TGTGCCAGCAGCCCGTCGGGAGGGATGACGAACACTGAAGCTTTCTTT	CASSPSGGMTNTEAFF
TRBJ2-1	NA	TRBV3-1/TRBV3-2	NA	TGTGCCAGCAGCCATTGGGTGACTAGTAACTTCAATGAGCAGTTCTTC	CASSHWVTSNFNEQFF
TRBJ1-3	NA	TRBV6-1	once	TGTGCCAGCAGTGAAGGAACTGTCGGTCTCCCTGGAAACACCATATATTTT	CASSEGTVGLPGNTIYF
TRBJ2-5	TRBD1	TRBV9	NA	TGTGCCAGCAGCGGAGGGGGCGCGTGGGAGACCCAGTACTTC	CASSGGGAWETQYF
TRBJ2-2	NA	TRBV9	NA	TGTGCCAGCAGCGGTGCAGGGGACACCGGGGAGCTGTTTTTT	CASSGAGDTGELFF
TRBJ1-2	NA	TRBV18	NA	TGTGCCAGCTCACCAACTGATTCTAACTATGGCTACACCTTC	CASSPTDSNYGYTF
TRBJ2-2	TRBD2	TRBV14	NA	TGTGCCAGTAAGCGGGGCCGTACCACCGGGGAGCTGTTTTTT	CASKRGRTTGELFF
TRBJ2-7	NA	TRBV29-1	NA	TGCAGCGTCTATACTCCTTTAGCGGCCGAGCAGTACTTC	CSVYTPLAAEQYF
TRBJ2-6	NA	TRBV5-4	NA	TGTGCCAGCAGCTTGCAGGTTTACTCTGGGGCCAACGTCCTGACTTTC	CASSLQVYSGANVLTF
TRBJ2-7	NA	TRBV7-2	NA	TGTGCCAGCAGCCCACAAGTGGGGGGAGCTTCCTACGAGCAGTACTTC	CASSPQVGGASYEQYF
TRBJ1-1	TRBD1	TRBV19	once	TGTGCCAGTACCCCGACAGGGCTAAACACTGAAGCTTTCTTT	CASTPTGLNTEAFF
TRBJ2-3	NA	TRBV4-3	NA	TGCGCCAGCAGCCTCCAGAGCATGCCGGGGTTCACAGATACGCAGTATTTT	CASSLQSMPGFTDTQYF
TRBJ2-1	TRBD2	TRBV7-9	NA	TGTGCCAGCAGCTCCGGACTAGCGGGAGTAAATGAGCAGTTCTTC	CASSSGLAGVNEQFF
TRBJ2-7	TRBD2	TRBV27	NA	TGTGCCAGCAGAGCCCGACTAGCGGGAGGACTCTCAGCCTCCTACGAGCAGTACTTC	CASRARLAGGLSASYEQYF
TRBJ1-5	NA	TRBV2	NA	TGTGCCAGCAGTATGGACAGAAATAGCAATCAGCCCCAGCATTTT	CASSMDRNSNQPQHF
TRBJ2-1	NA	TRBV3-1/TRBV3-2	NA	TGTGCCAGCAGCCTACCTGGCGGTGAGCAGTTCTTC	CASSLPGGEQFF
TRBJ1-2	TRBD1	TRBV5-4	NA	TGTGCCAGCAGCTTGGCCGGGGGACAGTCTAACTATGGCTACACCTTC	CASSLAGGQSNYGYTF
TRBJ2-2	TRBD1	TRBV3-1/TRBV3-2	NA	TGTGCCAGCAGCCAAGATCGACGGACAGGGTCGACCCAAAACACCGGGGAGCTGTTTTTT	CASSQDRRTGSTQNTGELFF
TRBJ2-3	TRBD2	TRBV11-2	once	TGTGCCAGCAGTCGGGGACTAGCGGGAGTAGGCACAGATACGCAGTATTTT	CASSRGLAGVGTDTQYF
TRBJ2-7	NA	TRBV27	NA	TGTGCCAGCAGTATAACAGCTACCTACGAGCAGTACTTC	CASSITATYEQYF
TRBJ1-2	TRBD1	TRBV27	NA	TGTGCCAGCAGTTTCGAGGGGGCGGGCTATGGCTACACCTTC	CASSFEGAGYGYTF
TRBJ2-1	NA	TRBV5-6	NA	TGTGCCAGCAGCTCGCTACAGGGTTCCGTCTACAATGAGCAGTTCTTC	CASSSLQGSVYNEQFF
TRBJ2-1	TRBD2	TRBV28	once	TGTGCCAGCAGTTTGGCTAGCGGGAGGATAGACAATGAGCAGTTCTTC	CASSLASGRIDNEQFF
TRBJ2-7	TRBD1	TRBV27	NA	TGTGCCAGCAGTGCGGCCGACCGGGACAGGGGGCTTCGCGAGCAGTACTTC	CASSAADRDRGLREQYF
TRBJ2-3	NA	TRBV19	NA	TGTGCCAGTAGTATCCGGGACACCTTCACAGATACGCAGTATTTT	CASSIRDTFTDTQYF
TRBJ1-2	TRBD1	TRBV10-3	NA	TGTGCCATCAGTGGCGGACAGGGACGAAGCTACACCTTC	CAISGGQGRSYTF
TRBJ2-3	TRBD1	TRBV15	NA	TGTGCCACCAGCCCAGGACAGGGAAACACAGATACGCAGTATTTT	CATSPGQGNTDTQYF
TRBJ1-2	TRBD1	TRBV6-5	NA	TGTGCCAGCGGTTTGGGACAGGGGGAACGGGGCTACACCTTC	CASGLGQGERGYTF
TRBJ2-7	TRBD1	TRBV4-3	NA	TGCGCCAGCAGCCAAGGTCTCGGGACAGGGGGGTTAGGCTACGAGCAGTACTTC	CASSQGLGTGGLGYEQYF
TRBJ2-1	NA	TRBV7-2	NA	TGTGCCAGCAGCTCCACTAGGAACAATGAGCAGTTCTTC	CASSSTRNNEQFF
TRBJ1-1	TRBD1	TRBV5-1	once	TGCGCCAGCAGGACAGGGGGCGCGGTCACTGAAGCTTTCTTT	CASRTGGAVTEAFF
TRBJ1-2	TRBD1	TRBV3-1/TRBV3-2	medium-sized	TGTGCCAGCAGCTCCCGACTCACTTGGGACAGGGGCAACTATGGCTACACCTTC	CASSSRLTWDRGNYGYTF
TRBJ2-1	TRBD2	TRBV7-2	NA	TGTGCCAGCAGCTTCGTGGGGGGGGATGAGCAGTTCTTC	CASSFVGGDEQFF
TRBJ2-5	NA	TRBV20-1	NA	TGCAGTGCTAGAGTCGAGGAGACCCAGTACTTC	CSARVEETQYF
TRBJ2-7	NA	TRBV14	NA	TGTGCCAGCAGCCAGAACAGGGTCGAGCAGTACTTC	CASSQNRVEQYF
TRBJ1-2	NA	TRBV7-8	NA	TGTGCCAGCAGCTTAAGATTAGTACAGGGCGAAGGGGGCTACACCTTC	CASSLRLVQGEGGYTF
TRBJ1-1	NA	TRBV5-4	NA	TGTGCCAGCAGTCTGGACAGCTATTCGATGAACACTGAAGCTTTCTTT	CASSLDSYSMNTEAFF